A single T cell receptor beta chain is shown here with its context. Its binding antigen is unknown. Base qualities are not at hand, and no much larger clone is one base apart. The source of the sample is a study of blood T cell repertoires in COVID-19 (dated by TCRdb to the early 2020s). Broadly, across the study: Collaborator samples came from the United States, Italy and Spain and covered acute and convalescent phases of COVID-19. Where HLA class I and class II types were available, the types were taken from metadata supplied by the sample provider, not from assay-based typing. Subjects who had been exposed to COVID-19, were actively infected with it, or had recovered from it provided the deeply sampled blood TCRbeta repertoires that made up the dataset. A de-identified subject ID, COVID-19 status, age in years and sex were almost always included in the sample metadata. The samples were drawn from the first 160 participants of the ongoing ImmuneRACE study and from some 1,300 subjects provided by 6 global collaborators. The repertoires were released in a freely available public database meant as a resource for research on the immune response to SARS-CoV-2. The prospective study material was composed of cDNA or gDNA derived from T cells, B-cell-depleted T cells, or PBMCs.

TCRbeta CDR3 regions were amplified from genomic DNA by means of the immunoSEQ Assay, a bias-controlled multiplex PCR. Concerning the study's data processing: The number of nucleated cells in each sample was estimated from the amplification of reference gene primers within the assay. To quantify the absolute abundance of each unique TCRbeta CDR3 rearrangement, sequence reads were collapsed and filtered. For each sample, productive Simpson clonality was calculated as the square root of Simpson's diversity index over productive rearrangements. Imported from immuneACCESS, the table was reduced by TCRdb to in-frame sequences with V and J called. These copies leave out some clones; in studies compared against another copy, an unresolved V gene accounts for under half, and the cause of the remainder is not known. V and J calls and clone size follow that table, whereas D and trimming were derived from the DNA. Within this sample are approximately 170,000 clones, with around 81% of them counted one time only. The ten largest clones take up 7.5% to 10% of the sample.

One collaborating source in Seattle enrolled patients during active infection and followed them longitudinally through the course of disease. Collaborating institutions collected whole blood in K2EDTA tubes following their own protocols. For TCRbeta analysis, collaborator samples were shipped as frozen whole blood, as isolated PBMCs, or as DNA extracted from either sample type. The V end loses 4 bases and the J end loses 2 bases, and a stretch of 13 bases separates them. The CDR3 starts with the cysteine, ends with the phenylalanine, and has 14 residues. Just CDR3 DNA is preserved here, 42 bases in frame from base 1. The germline V gene provides CDR1 SGHTS and CDR2 YDEGEE. Overall study results and their limits: The quantity of clinical and demographic metadata differed by source and by participant and was supplied without curation.

Rearrangement joined TRBV5-8 to TRBJ2-7; a tentative D call is TRBD1 (6 bases match). The origin of this receptor is a woman at least 80 years old with COVID-19, enrolled during active disease. Sequenced input: peripheral blood. The DNA sequence follows: TGTGCCAGCAGCCAATGGCCAGGGGCCTACGAGCAGTACTTC. This yields the protein CASSQWPGAYEQYF.